Included here is one T cell receptor beta chain sequence, with context. Its target is unknown. The CDR3 totals 16 residues. V lost 5 bases, J lost 4 bases, and 17 bases lay in between. The germline V gene has CDR1 ENHRY and CDR2 SYGVKD. Before the COVID-19 pandemic, during about 2011-2019, CD4+ T cells were taken from unexposed donors. Isolation of CD4+ T cells took place after less than 11 days in culture. Unexposed-donor CD4+ T cells were probed with SARS-CoV-2 S/N and four cold-coronavirus spikes, cells permitting. These data come from a study of CD4 T cells in relation to SARS-CoV-2 and coronaviruses. Study-level background: PBMCs were cultured with antigen for around nine days before TCR beta sequencing.

TCRdb's table, derived via immunoSEQ multiplex PCR, lists solely in-frame clones and lacks some. The table lists under 25,000 clones, about 70% of them singletons. This receptor was identified in a human donor in good health. The specimen was CD4+ T cells from PBMCs, cultured in vitro. The V gene is TRBV10-3, the J gene TRBJ2-2; no clear D gene. The CDR3 reads CAISSSASTSTGELFF. As DNA, the CDR3 is TGTGCCATCAGTTCCTCGGCTAGTACCTCCACCGGGGAGCTGTTTTTT.